This T cell receptor beta chain was retrieved from a study of blood T cell repertoires in COVID-19. The table lists this clone with a few counts. Methods used by the authors: Estimates of nucleated cell counts were drawn from the amplification of reference gene primers. Method: immunoSEQ multiplex PCR; TCRdb's copy keeps in-frame clones and lacks some. Clone size and the V and J calls come from that table; the DNA yielded D and trimming. Altogether roughly 35,000 clones are present, 93% being singletons, with the ten largest covering less than 5.5%. The sequence was obtained from a human donor in a cohort sampled during active COVID-19. The sequencing sample was made of peripheral blood.

The CDR3 reads CASSPQTSGGRDEQYF. DNA of the CDR3: TGTGCCAGCAGCCCGCAGACTAGCGGGGGGAGGGACGAGCAGTACTTC. The chain carries TRBV3-1 (or the pseudogene TRBV3-2) and TRBJ2-7; TRBD2 aligns across 13 bases. V was pared by 4 bases and J by 5 bases, with 8 bases of the junction left unmatched. This CDR3 spans 16 amino acids. CDR1 is LGHDT and CDR2 is YNNKEL in the germline V gene (reference sequence).